A single sample gave rise to the 26 T cell receptor beta chains below, sequenced in a study of cytomegalovirus exposure and HLA in healthy donors. PCR employed 60 Vbeta and 13 Jbeta primers. Profiling relied on immunoSEQ multiplex PCR, and the TCRdb table lists in-frame clones only, not all of them. The sample includes some 130,000 clones, about four fifths seen only once; the top ten take 4%. The sample was PBMCs. The source of these receptors is a woman in her forties in good health and CMV-seronegative.

V is TRBV18 and J is TRBJ1-1; 7 nucleotides match TRBD1. The CDR3 is 15 residues long. Germline CDR1 and CDR2: KGHSH and LQKENI. The ends lost 4 bases at V and 1 base at J; junction bases unmatched: 6. The CDR3 DNA reads as TGTGCCAGCTCACTCCGACAGGGACCGAACACTGAAGCTTTCTTT. It yields the protein CASSLRQGPNTEAFF.

This clone showed up just once. This chain links TRBV11-2 with TRBJ1-5; a weak D match, TRBD1 (6 bases). Trimming removed 5 bases at V and 4 bases at J, with 15 bases between. CDR1 is SGHAT and CDR2 is FQNNGV in the germline V gene. The CDR3 spans 15 residues. The CDR3 coding sequence is TGTGCCAGCAGCCGAGGTGGGGGGGCTAATCAGCCCCAGCATTTT. It translates to CASSRGGGANQPQHF.

This chain connects TRBV5-8 to TRBJ1-5; 10 nucleotides line up with TRBD1. This CDR3 comprises 18 residues. From germline, CDR1 is SGHTS and CDR2 YDEGEE. V shed 0 bases, J shed 7 bases, and the junction held 13 bases outside the gene matches. The CDR3 DNA is TGTGCCAGCAGCTTGGCTCCGGGACAGGGGAATTTCGGACAGCCCCAGCATTTT. It translates to CASSLAPGQGNFGQPQHF.

The CDR3 DNA is TGTGCCAGCTCACCACCTGTTAATCCTGGAAACACCATATATTTT. It is translated as CASSPPVNPGNTIYF. V is TRBV18 and J is TRBJ1-3; D gene ambiguous. Germline CDR1 reads KGHSH; CDR2 reads LQKENI. There are 15 residues in the CDR3. The ends were cut back, 0 bases at V and 2 bases at J, with 8 bases in the middle.

The rearrangement uses TRBV19 and TRBJ1-6; maybe TRBD1 (6 bases). There are 15 residues in the CDR3. The germline V gene has CDR1 LNHDA and CDR2 SQIVND (reference sequence). Trimming took 6 bases from V and 8 from J, leaving 17 bases between them. The CDR3 region is CASSGPTRGYSPLHF. CDR3 sequence (DNA): TGTGCCAGTAGCGGCCCGACAAGGGGGTATTCACCCCTCCACTTT.

The chain employs TRBV11-3 and TRBJ2-3; 11 bases align to TRBD2. The V and J ends lost 5 bases and 1 base, in that order; junction bases with no gene match: 5. CDR1 is SGHNT, CDR2 YENEEA, per germline. The CDR3 has 16 amino acids. This CDR3 is CASSERGLAGTDTQYF. The CDR3, as DNA: TGTGCCAGCAGCGAAAGGGGACTAGCGGGCACAGATACGCAGTATTTT.

This rearrangement joins TRBV11-1 to TRBJ2-7; 9 nucleotides line up with TRBD1. Looked up from germline, CDR1 is SGHAT and CDR2 is FQDESV (reference sequence). The CDR3 sequence is 15 residues long. Trimming removed 3 bases from V and 3 bases from J; junction bases left unmatched: 6. The CDR3 DNA sequence: TGTGCCAGCAGCTTGGTGACAGGGGGAGGCTACGAGCAGTACTTC. Translating it yields CASSLVTGGGYEQYF. Full variable domain (missing parts from reference TRBV11-1 and TRBJ2-7): EAEVAQSPRYKITEKSQAVAFWCDPISGHATLYWYRQILGQGPELLVQFQDESVVDDSQLPKDRFSAERLKGVDSTLKIQPAELGDSAMYLCASSLVTGGGYEQYFGPGTRLTVT.

Points on this clone: Other DNA sequences in the same sample also yield this CDR3. This chain uses TRBV27 with TRBJ1-1, with 9 nucleotides matching TRBD1. This CDR3 comprises 12 residues. V lost 6 bases to trimming and J lost 5 bases; unmatched junction nucleotides: 1. Germline assignment: CDR1 MNHEY and CDR2 SMNVEV (reference sequence). In DNA form, the CDR3 reads TGTGCCAGCAGCGACAGGGGGACTGAAGCTTTCTTT. Its protein product is CASSDRGTEAFF.

The chain uses TRBV4-3 and TRBJ2-5; TRBD2 matches at 10 bases. The CDR3 sequence is 15 residues long. Germline V gene data show CDR1 as LGHNA and CDR2 as YSLEER. V was clipped by 4 bases and J by 4 bases; unmatched bases: 6. The chain's CDR3 is CASSLGTSVGETQYF. CDR3 sequence (DNA): TGCGCCAGCAGCCTCGGGACTAGCGTCGGAGAGACCCAGTACTTC.

The gene calls are TRBV28 and TRBJ1-2; tentative D call: TRBD1 (5 bases). CDR1 and CDR2 (germline): MDHEN, SYDVKM. V was clipped by 5 bases and J by 4 bases, with 11 bases between them. The CDR3 length is 13 residues. The CDR3 nucleotides read TGTGCCAGCAGTAACCGACAGACCTATGGCTACACCTTC. Translation: CASSNRQTYGYTF.

The rearrangement links TRBV10-3 to TRBJ2-5; no clear D. CDR3 size: 14 residues. CDR1 is ENHRY, CDR2 SYGVKD, per germline. V lost 2 bases, J lost 4 bases, and 11 bases lay in between. The CDR3: CAISEALVRETQYF. The DNA of the CDR3 is TGTGCCATCAGTGAGGCTCTGGTGCGAGAGACCCAGTACTTC.

The V call is TRBV9, the J call TRBJ2-2; 7 bases line up with TRBD1. This CDR3 comprises 17 residues. CDR1 is SGDLS and CDR2 is YYNGEE in the germline V gene. Trimming took 4 bases from V and 3 from J; bases not matched to a gene: 12. The CDR3 DNA reads TGTGCCAGCAGCCAAACGACAGGGCAGGGGTACACCGGGGAGCTGTTTTTT. Its protein product is CASSQTTGQGYTGELFF. The full variable domain, completed using reference TRBV9 and TRBJ2-2, is DSGVTQTPKHLITATGQRVTLRCSPRSGDLSVYWYQQSLDQGLQFLIQYYNGEERAKGNILERFSAQQFPDLHSELNLSSLELGDSALYFCASSQTTGQGYTGELFFGEGSRLTVL.

Note on this clone: The junction and the germline gene differ at one end; a read error may be behind it. V usage is TRBV4-1 and J usage is TRBJ1-1; maybe TRBD1 (6 bases). Germline CDR1 is MGHRA and CDR2 is YSYEKL. The CDR3 sequence is 16 residues long. CDR3 coding DNA: TGCGCCCGCAGCCAAGATTCCCAGGGGCCGAGTACTGAAGCTTTCTTT. Translating gives CARSQDSQGPSTEAFF.

This clone occurred a few times. The V and J genes are TRBV5-6 and TRBJ2-7, with D possibly matching TRBD2 (5 bases). Trimming took off 0 bases at V and 7 bases at J, with 11 bases between the two ends. The CDR3 totals 13 residues. Germline V lookup: CDR1 SGHDT, CDR2 YYEEEE. The CDR3 here is CASSLGGADEQYF. DNA for the CDR3: TGTGCCAGCAGCTTGGGGGGAGCGGATGAGCAGTACTTC.

This clone came up a few times. The gene calls are TRBV2 and TRBJ1-3, with unresolved D. V gave up 6 bases and J gave up 14 bases, with 11 bases separating them. This CDR3 is built from 10 residues. The V gene's germline CDR1 is SNHLY and CDR2 FYNNEI. CDR3 region: CASRDSILYF. The CDR3 DNA reads TGTGCCAGCAGGGACTCCATCCTATATTTT.

This clone was detected a few times. This sample also contains other DNA sequences that code for the same CDR3. The V call is TRBV4-1, the J call TRBJ2-6; 13 nucleotides agree with TRBD2. The CDR3 is 19 amino acids. The germline CDR1 and CDR2 sequences are MGHRA and YSYEKL. Trimming took 4 bases from V and 1 from J; bases not matched to a gene: 7. Here the CDR3 reads CASSPLGLAGVSGANVLTF. CDR3 in DNA: TGCGCCAGCAGCCCGCTAGGACTAGCGGGGGTTTCTGGGGCCAACGTCCTGACTTTC.

The chain links TRBV6-5 to TRBJ1-2; 8 bases line up with TRBD1. Looked up from germline, CDR1 is MNHEY and CDR2 is SVGAGI. The CDR3 sequence is 14 residues long. V shed 5 bases and J 5 bases; nucleotides not matched to a gene: 7. Written as DNA, the CDR3 is TGTGCCAGCAGTGTTGGACAGGGCGCTTATGGCTACACCTTC. Amino acids: CASSVGQGAYGYTF.

The gene calls are TRBV7-2 and TRBJ2-1, with 8 bases matching TRBD2. This CDR3 region has 13 residues. CDR1 is SGHTA, CDR2 FQGNSA, per germline. V gave up 3 bases and J gave up 8 bases; unmatched junction bases: 3. The CDR3 spells CASSFGTRYEQFF. The DNA of the CDR3 is TGTGCCAGCAGCTTCGGGACTAGGTATGAGCAGTTCTTC.

The chain uses TRBV4-3 and TRBJ2-1, with 9 bases matching TRBD2. The germline gives CDR1 LGHNA, CDR2 YSLEER. J gave up 14 bases and V 0 bases, and 8 bases lay outside the gene matches. This CDR3 has 14 amino acids. The CDR3 protein is CASSQDRASGIKFF. CDR3 coding DNA: TGCGCCAGCAGCCAAGATAGGGCTAGCGGGATAAAGTTCTTC.

This rearrangement joins TRBV25-1 to TRBJ2-7; possible D gene TRBD2, 5 bases. The CDR3 has 11 amino acids. Trimming pared 11 bases from V and 5 bases from J, leaving 13 bases between. From germline, CDR1 is MGHDK and CDR2 SYGVNS. CDR3 sequence (DNA): TGTGCCGGGAGATGGTACAACGAGCAGTACTTC. It yields the protein CAGRWYNEQYF.

The chain combines TRBV2 with TRBJ2-1; 7 nucleotides line up with TRBD2. The CDR3 contains 15 residues. Germline assignment: CDR1 SNHLY and CDR2 FYNNEI. The junction had 9 bases not matched to a gene; V was cut back by 3 bases and J by 7 bases. The CDR3 nucleotides read TGTGCCAGCAGTGATCGGCTAGCGGCCCTGAATGAGCAGTTCTTC. This gives the protein CASSDRLAALNEQFF.

This chain uses TRBV29-1 with TRBJ1-1, with D unresolved. The CDR3 runs 14 residues. The V end lost 4 bases, the J end lost 1 base, and 13 bases lay between the germline ends. The germline CDR1 and CDR2 sequences are SQVTM and ANQGSEA. The DNA of the CDR3 is TGCAGCGTTGTCCTGTACAGTGCGAACACTGAAGCTTTCTTT. Protein sequence: CSVVLYSANTEAFF.

The genes are TRBV11-1 and TRBJ2-5; 10 nucleotides align to TRBD1. V shed 4 bases and J 5 bases; nucleotides not matched to a gene: 10. The CDR3 totals 16 residues. Germline V lookup: CDR1 SGHAT, CDR2 FQDESV (reference sequence). The CDR3 loop reads CASSSTTGGIRETQYF. The CDR3 region has the DNA TGTGCCAGCAGCTCAACGACAGGGGGCATCAGGGAGACCCAGTACTTC.

The rearrangement uses TRBV28 and TRBJ1-4; 12 positions agree with TRBD1. Germline V gene sequence: CDR1 MDHEN, CDR2 SYDVKM. CDR3 length: 17 residues. Trimming removed 5 bases from V and 5 bases from J; junction bases left unmatched: 9. CDR3 loop: CASSALGQGASNEKLFF. CDR3 nucleotide sequence: TGTGCCAGCAGTGCACTGGGACAGGGGGCTTCGAATGAAAAACTGTTTTTT. Drawing the rest from reference TRBV28 and TRBJ1-4, the complete variable domain is DVKVTQSSRYLVKRTGEKVFLECVQDMDHENMFWYRQDPGLGLRLIYFSYDVKMKEKGDIPEGYSVSREKKERFSLILESASTNQTSMYLCASSALGQGASNEKLFFGSGTQLSVL.

V gene TRBV29-1 combines with J gene TRBJ2-3, with TRBD1 matching over 7 bases. The CDR3 sequence is 15 residues long. The J segment lost 4 bases and the V segment lost 7 bases, leaving 14 bases of the junction unmatched. From germline, CDR1 is SQVTM and CDR2 ANQGSEA. CDR3 DNA sequence: TGCAGCGCTGCCGAGACAGGGATTTTCCCAGATACGCAGTATTTT. Its translation is CSAAETGIFPDTQYF.

This chain links TRBV4-3 with TRBJ1-6; perhaps TRBD1 as D (6 bases). Germline lookup yields CDR1 LGHNA and CDR2 YSLEER. V lost 0 bases, J lost 7 bases, and 13 bases lay in between. The CDR3 spans 16 residues. The CDR3 DNA reads as TGCGCCAGCAGCCAAGATCCCGGACAGTGGAATTCACCCCTCCACTTT. This sequence encodes CASSQDPGQWNSPLHF.